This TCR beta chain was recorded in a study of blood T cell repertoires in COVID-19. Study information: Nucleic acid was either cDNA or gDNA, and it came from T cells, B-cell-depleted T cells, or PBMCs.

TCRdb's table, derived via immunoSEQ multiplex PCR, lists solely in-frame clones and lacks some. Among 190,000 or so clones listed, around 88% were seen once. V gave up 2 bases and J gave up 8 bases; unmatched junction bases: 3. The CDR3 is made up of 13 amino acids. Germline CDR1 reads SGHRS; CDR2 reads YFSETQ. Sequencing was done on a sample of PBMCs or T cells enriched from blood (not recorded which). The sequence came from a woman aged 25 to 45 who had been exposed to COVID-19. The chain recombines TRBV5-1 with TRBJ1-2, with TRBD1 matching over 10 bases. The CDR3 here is CASSFGTGEGYTF. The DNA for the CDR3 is TGCGCCAGCAGCTTCGGGACAGGGGAGGGCTACACCTTC.